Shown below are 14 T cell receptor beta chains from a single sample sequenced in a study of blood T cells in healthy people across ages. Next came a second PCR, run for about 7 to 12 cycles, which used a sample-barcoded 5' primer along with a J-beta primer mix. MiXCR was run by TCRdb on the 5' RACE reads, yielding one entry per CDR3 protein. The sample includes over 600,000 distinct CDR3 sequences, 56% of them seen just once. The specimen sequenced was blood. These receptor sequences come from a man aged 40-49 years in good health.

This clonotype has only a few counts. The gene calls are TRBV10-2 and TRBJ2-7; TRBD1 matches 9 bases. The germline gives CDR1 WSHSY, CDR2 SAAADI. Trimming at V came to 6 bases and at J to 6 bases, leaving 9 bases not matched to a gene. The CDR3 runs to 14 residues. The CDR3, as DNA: TGCGCCAGCAGCTACGGGACAGGGTATGGCGAGCAGTACTTC. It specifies CASSYGTGYGEQYF.

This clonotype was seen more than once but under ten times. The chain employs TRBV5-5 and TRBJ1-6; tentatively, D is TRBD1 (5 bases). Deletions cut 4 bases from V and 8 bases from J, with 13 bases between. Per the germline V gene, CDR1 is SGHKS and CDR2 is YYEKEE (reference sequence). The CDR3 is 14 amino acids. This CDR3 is CASSPGGQDSPLHF. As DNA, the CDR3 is TGTGCCAGCAGCCCCGGGGGTCAAGATTCACCCCTCCACTTT.

The CDR3 loop is CASSRESGYTF. The CDR3 nucleotides are TGTGCCAGCAGTAGGGAATCTGGCTACACCTTC. The chain couples TRBV28 to TRBJ1-2; unclear D gene. V lost 5 bases to trimming and J lost 7 bases, with 8 bases between them. Germline CDR1 reads MDHEN; CDR2 reads SYDVKM. The CDR3 has 11 amino acids.

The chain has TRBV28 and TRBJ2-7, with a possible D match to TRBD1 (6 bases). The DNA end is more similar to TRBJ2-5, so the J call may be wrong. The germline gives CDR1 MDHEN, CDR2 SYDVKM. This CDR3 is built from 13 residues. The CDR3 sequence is CASGGRPRETQYF. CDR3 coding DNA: TGTGCCAGTGGGGGCCGACCAAGGGAGACCCAGTACTTC.

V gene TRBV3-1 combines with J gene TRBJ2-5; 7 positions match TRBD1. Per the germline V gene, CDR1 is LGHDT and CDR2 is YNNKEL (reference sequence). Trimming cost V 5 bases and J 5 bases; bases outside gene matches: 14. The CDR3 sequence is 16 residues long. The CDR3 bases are TGTGCCAGCAGCTCTACCTCGACAGGGCGTAGGGAGACCCAGTACTTC. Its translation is CASSSTSTGRRETQYF.

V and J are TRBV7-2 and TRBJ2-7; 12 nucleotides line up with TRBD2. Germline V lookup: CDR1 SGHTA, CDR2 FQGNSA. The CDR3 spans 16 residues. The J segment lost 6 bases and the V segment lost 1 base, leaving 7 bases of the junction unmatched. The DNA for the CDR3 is TGTGCCAGCAGCTTAGATCCTAGCGGGAGGGCCGGCGAGCAGTACTTC. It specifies CASSLDPSGRAGEQYF.

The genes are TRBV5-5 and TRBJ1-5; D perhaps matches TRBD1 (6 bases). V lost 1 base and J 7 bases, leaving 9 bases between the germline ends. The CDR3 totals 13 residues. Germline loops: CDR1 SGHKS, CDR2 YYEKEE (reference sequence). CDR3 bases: TGTGCCAGCAGCTTGCAACAGGGCCAGCCCCAGCATTTT. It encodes CASSLQQGQPQHF.

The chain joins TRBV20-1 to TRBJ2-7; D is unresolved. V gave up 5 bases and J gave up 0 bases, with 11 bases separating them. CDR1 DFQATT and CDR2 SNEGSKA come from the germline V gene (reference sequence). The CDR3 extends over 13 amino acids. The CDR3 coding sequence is TGCAGTGCTTCTGCCGACATCTCCTACGAGCAGTACTTC. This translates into CSASADISYEQYF.

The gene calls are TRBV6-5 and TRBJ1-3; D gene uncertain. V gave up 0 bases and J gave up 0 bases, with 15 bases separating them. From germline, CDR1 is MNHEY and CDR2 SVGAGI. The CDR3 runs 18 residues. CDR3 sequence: CASSYSREGRFSGNTIYF. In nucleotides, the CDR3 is TGTGCCAGCAGTTACTCGAGGGAAGGGCGATTCTCTGGAAACACCATATATTTT.

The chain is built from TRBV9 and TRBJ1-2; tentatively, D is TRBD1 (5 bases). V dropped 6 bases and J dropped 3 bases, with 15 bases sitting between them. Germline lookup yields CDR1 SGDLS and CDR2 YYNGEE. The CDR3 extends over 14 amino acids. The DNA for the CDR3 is TGTGCCAGCACCCTAGAGGGGCTAGACTATGGCTACACCTTC. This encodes CASTLEGLDYGYTF.

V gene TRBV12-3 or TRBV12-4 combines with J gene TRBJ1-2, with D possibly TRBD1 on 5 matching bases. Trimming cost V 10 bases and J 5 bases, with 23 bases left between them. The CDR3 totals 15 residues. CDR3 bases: TGTGCCACCCCGTCCTTCCACCTAAAGGGGTATGGCTACACCTTC. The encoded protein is CATPSFHLKGYGYTF.

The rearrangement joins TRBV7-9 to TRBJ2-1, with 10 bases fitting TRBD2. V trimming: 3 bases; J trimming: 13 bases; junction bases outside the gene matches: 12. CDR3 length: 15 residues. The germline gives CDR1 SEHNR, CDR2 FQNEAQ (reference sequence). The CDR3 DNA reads TGTGCCAGCAGCTTTTTGGGGGCTAGCGGGAGTGAACAGTTCTTC. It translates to CASSFLGASGSEQFF.

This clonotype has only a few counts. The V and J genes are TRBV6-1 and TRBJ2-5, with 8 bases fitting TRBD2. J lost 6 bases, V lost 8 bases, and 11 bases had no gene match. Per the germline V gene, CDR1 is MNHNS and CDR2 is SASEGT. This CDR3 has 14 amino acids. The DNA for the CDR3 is TGTGCCAGCGGTGTAGCGGGACGTGGAAAGACCCAGTACTTC. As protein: CASGVAGRGKTQYF.

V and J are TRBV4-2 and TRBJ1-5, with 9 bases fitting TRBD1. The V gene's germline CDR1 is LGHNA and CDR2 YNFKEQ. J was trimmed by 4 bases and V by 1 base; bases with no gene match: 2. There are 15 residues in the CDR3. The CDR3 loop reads CASSQGTGENQPQHF. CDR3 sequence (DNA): TGTGCCAGCAGCCAAGGGACAGGGGAGAATCAGCCCCAGCATTTT.